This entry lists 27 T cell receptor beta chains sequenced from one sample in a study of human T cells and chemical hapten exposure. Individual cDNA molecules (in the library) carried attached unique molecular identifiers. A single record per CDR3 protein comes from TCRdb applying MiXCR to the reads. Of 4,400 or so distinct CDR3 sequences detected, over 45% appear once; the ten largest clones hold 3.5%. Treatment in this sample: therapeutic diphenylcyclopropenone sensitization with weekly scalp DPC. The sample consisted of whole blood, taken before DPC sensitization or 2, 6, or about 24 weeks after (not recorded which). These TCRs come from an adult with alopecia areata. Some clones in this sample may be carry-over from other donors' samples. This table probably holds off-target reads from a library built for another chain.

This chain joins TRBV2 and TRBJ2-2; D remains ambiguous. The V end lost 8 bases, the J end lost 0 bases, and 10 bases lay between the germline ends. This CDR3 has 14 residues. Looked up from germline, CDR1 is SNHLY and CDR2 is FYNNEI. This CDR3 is CASRAATNTGELFF. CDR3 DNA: TGTGCCAGCCGGGCGGCGACGAACACCGGGGAGCTGTTTTTT. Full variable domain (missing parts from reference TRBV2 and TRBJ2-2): EPEVTQTPSHQVTQMGQEVILRCVPISNHLYFYWYRQILGQKVEFLVSFYNNEISEKSEIFDDQFSVERPDGSNFTLKIRSTKLEDSAMYFCASRAATNTGELFFGEGSRLTVL.

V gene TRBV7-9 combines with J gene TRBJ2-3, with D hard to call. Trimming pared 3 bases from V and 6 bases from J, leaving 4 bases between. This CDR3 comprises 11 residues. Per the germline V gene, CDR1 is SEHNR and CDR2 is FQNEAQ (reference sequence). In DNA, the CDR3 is TGTGCCAGCAGCTTCTCCGATACGCAGTATTTT. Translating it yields CASSFSDTQYF.

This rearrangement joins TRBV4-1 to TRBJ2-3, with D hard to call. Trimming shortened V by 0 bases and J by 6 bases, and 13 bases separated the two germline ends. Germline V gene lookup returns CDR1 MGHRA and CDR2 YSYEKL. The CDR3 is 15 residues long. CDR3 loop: CASSQESDPRDTQYF. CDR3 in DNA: TGCGCCAGCAGCCAAGAATCGGACCCAAGGGATACGCAGTATTTT.

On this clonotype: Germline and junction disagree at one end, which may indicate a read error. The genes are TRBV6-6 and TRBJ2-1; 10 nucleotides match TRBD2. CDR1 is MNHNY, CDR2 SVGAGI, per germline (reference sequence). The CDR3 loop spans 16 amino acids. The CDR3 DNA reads TGTGCCAACAGTCCCAGCGGGGGGGCTTCCTACAATGAGCAGTTCTTC. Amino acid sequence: CANSPSGGASYNEQFF.

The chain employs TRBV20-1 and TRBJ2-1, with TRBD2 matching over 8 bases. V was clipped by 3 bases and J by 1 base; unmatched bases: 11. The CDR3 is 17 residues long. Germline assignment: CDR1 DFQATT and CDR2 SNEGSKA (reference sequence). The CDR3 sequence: CSARTALAGISYNEQFF. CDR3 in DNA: TGCAGTGCTAGGACAGCCCTAGCGGGCATATCCTACAATGAGCAGTTCTTC.

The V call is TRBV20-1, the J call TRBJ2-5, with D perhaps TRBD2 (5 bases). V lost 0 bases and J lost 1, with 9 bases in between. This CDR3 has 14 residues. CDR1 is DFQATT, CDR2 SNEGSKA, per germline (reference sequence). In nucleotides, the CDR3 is TGCAGTGCTAGAGACCGGAGGACCCAAGAGACCCAGTACTTC. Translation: CSARDRRTQETQYF.

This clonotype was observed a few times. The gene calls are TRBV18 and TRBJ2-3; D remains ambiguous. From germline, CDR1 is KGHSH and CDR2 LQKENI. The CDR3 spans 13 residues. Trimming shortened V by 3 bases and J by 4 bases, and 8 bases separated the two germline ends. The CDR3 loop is CASSPRAADTQYF. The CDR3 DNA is TGTGCCAGCTCACCTCGTGCGGCAGATACGCAGTATTTT. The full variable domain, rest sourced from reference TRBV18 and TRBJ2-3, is NAGVMQNPRHLVRRRGQEARLRCSPMKGHSHVYWYRQLPEEGLKFMVYLQKENIIDESGMPKERFSAEFPKEGPSILRIQQVVRGDSAAYFCASSPRAADTQYFGPGTRLTVL.

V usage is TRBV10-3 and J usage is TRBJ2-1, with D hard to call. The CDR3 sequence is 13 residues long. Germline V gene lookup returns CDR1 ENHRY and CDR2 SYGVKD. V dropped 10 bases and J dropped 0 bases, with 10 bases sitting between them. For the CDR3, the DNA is TGTGCCAGTGCAGGAAGCTCCTACAATGAGCAGTTCTTC. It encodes CASAGSSYNEQFF.

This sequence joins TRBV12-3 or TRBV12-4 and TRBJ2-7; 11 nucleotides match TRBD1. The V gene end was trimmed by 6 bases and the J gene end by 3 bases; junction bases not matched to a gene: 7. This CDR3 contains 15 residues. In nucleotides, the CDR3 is TGTGCCAGCAGCCTTGGGACAGGGGGTTTCTACGAGCAGTACTTC. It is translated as CASSLGTGGFYEQYF.

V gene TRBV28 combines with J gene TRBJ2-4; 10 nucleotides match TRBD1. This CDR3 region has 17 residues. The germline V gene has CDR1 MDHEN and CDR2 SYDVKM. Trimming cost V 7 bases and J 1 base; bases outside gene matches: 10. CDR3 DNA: TGTGCCAGCACTATTCGACAGGGGGCGAGGGCCAAAAACATTCAGTACTTC. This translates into CASTIRQGARAKNIQYF.

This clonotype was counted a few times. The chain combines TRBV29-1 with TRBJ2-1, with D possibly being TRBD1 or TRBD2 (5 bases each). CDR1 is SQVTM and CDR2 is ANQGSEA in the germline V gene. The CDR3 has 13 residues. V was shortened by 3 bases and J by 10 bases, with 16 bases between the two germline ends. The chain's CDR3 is CSVDPTTGREQFF. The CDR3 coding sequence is TGCAGCGTTGACCCGACTACAGGCAGGGAGCAGTTCTTC.

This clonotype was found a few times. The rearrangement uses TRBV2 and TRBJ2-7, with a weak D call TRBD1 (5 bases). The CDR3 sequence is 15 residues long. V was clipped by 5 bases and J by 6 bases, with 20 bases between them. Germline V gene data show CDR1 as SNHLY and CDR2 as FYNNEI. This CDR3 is CASSNRYRRTREQYF. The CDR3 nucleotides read TGTGCCAGCAGTAATCGGTACAGGCGAACTCGCGAGCAGTACTTC.

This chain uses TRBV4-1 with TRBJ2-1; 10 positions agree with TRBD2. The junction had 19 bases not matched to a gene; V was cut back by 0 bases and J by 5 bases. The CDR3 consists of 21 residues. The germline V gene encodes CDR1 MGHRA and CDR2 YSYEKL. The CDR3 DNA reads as TGCGCCAGCAGCCAAGATCCGTGGCTAGCGGGGGTACCTTATCGGGACAATGAGCAGTTCTTC. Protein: CASSQDPWLAGVPYRDNEQFF.

This CDR3 reads CASRSQPGPTDTQYF. The CDR3 DNA reads as TGTGCCAGCAGATCCCAACCTGGCCCGACAGATACGCAGTATTTT. The V gene is TRBV9, the J gene TRBJ2-3; the D is unclear. The CDR3 runs 15 residues. The V gene lost 5 bases and the J gene lost 3 bases, with 16 bases spanning the gap. Germline CDR1 is SGDLS and CDR2 is YYNGEE.

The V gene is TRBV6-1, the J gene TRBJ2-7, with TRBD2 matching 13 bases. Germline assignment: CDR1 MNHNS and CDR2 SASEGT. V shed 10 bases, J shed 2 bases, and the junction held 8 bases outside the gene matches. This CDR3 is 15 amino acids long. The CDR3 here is CATHQLAGGAYEQYF. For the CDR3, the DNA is TGTGCCACTCACCAACTAGCGGGGGGGGCCTACGAGCAGTACTTC.

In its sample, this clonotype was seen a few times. CDR3 loop: CASSLIRASTDTQYF. The CDR3 bases are TGTGCCAGCAGCTTAATCAGGGCTAGCACAGATACGCAGTATTTT. This chain uses TRBV7-8 with TRBJ2-3; D possibly corresponds to TRBD1 (5 bases). The CDR3 loop spans 15 amino acids. The germline V and J ends were trimmed by 2 bases and 0 bases, with 9 bases remaining between them. CDR1 is SGHVS and CDR2 is FQNEAQ in the germline V gene. The full variable domain, in which reference TRBV7-8 and TRBJ2-3 provide the parts outside the CDR3, is GAGVSQSPRYKVAKRGQDVALRCDPISGHVSLFWYQQALGQGPEFLTYFQNEAQLDKSGLPSDRFFAERPEGSVSTLKIQRTQQEDSAVYLCASSLIRASTDTQYFGPGTRLTVL.

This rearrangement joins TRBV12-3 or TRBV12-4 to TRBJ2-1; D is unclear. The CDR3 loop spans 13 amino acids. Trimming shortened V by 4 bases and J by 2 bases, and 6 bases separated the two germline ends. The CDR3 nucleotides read TGTGCCAGCAGTTCGTCTACCTACAATGAGCAGTTCTTC. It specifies CASSSSTYNEQFF.

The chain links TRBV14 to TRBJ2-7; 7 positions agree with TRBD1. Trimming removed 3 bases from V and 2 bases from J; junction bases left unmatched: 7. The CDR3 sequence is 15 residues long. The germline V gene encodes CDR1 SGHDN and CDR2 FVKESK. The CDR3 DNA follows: TGTGCCAGCAGCCATTTCACAGGGGTGACCTACGAGCAGTACTTC. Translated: CASSHFTGVTYEQYF.

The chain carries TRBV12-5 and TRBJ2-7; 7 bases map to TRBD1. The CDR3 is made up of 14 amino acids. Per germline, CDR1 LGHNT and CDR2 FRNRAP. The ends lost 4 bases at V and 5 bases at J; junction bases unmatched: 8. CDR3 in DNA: TGTGCTAGTGGTTCGGGACAGAGAGGCCACGAGCAGTACTTC. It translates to CASGSGQRGHEQYF.

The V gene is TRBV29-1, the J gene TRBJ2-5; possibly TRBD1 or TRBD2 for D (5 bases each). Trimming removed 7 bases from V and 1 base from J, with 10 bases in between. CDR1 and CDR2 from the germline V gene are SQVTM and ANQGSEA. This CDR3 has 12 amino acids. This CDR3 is CSGRDRQETQYF. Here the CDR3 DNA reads TGCAGCGGACGGGACCGCCAAGAGACCCAGTACTTC.

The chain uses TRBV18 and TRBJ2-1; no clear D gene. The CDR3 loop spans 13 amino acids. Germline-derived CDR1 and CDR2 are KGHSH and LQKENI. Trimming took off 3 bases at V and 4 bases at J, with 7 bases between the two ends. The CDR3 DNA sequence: TGTGCCAGCTCACCGGATACATACAATGAGCAGTTCTTC. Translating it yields CASSPDTYNEQFF. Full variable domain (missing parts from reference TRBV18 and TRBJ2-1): NAGVMQNPRHLVRRRGQEARLRCSPMKGHSHVYWYRQLPEEGLKFMVYLQKENIIDESGMPKERFSAEFPKEGPSILRIQQVVRGDSAAYFCASSPDTYNEQFFGPGTRLTVL.

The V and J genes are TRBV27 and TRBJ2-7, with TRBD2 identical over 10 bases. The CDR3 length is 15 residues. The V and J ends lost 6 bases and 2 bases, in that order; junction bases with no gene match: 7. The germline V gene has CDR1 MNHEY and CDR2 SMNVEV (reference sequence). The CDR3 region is CASSSPTSGAYEQYF. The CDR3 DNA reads TGTGCCAGCAGCTCCCCTACTAGCGGGGCCTACGAGCAGTACTTC.

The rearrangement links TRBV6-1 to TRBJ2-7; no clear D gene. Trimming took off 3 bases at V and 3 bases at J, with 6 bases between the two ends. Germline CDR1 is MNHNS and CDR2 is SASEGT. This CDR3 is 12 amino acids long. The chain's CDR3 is CASSEPFYEQYF. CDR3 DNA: TGTGCCAGCAGTGAGCCTTTCTACGAGCAGTACTTC.

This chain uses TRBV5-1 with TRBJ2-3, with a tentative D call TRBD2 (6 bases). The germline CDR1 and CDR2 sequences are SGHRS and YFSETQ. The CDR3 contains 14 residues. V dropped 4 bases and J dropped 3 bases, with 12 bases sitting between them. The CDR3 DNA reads TGCGCCAGCAGCCTGGGGACTGCGACAGATACGCAGTATTTT. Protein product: CASSLGTATDTQYF. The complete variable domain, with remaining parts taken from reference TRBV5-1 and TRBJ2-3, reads KAGVTQTPRYLIKTRGQQVTLSCSPISGHRSVSWYQQTPGQGLQFLFEYFSETQRNKGNFPGRFSGRQFSNSRSEMNVSTLELGDSALYLCASSLGTATDTQYFGPGTRLTVL.

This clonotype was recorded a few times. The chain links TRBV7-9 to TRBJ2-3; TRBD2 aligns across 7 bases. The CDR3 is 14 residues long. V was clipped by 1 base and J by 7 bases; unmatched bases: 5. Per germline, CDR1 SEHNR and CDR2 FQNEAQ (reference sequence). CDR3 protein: CASSLGSSGYTQYF. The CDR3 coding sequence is TGTGCCAGCAGCTTAGGTTCTAGCGGCTATACGCAGTATTTT.

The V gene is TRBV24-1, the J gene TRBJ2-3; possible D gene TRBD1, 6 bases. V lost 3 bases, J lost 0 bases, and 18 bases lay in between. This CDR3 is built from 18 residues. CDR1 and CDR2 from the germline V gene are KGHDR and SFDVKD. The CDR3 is CATSDPSQGQLSTDTQYF. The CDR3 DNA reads TGTGCCACCAGTGATCCGTCTCAAGGACAGCTAAGCACAGATACGCAGTATTTT.

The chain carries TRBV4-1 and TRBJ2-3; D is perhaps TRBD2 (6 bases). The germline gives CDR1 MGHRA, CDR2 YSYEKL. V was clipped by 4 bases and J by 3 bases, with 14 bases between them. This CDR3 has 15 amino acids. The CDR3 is CASSPRLVGTDTQYF. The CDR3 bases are TGCGCCAGCAGCCCCAGACTAGTTGGGACAGATACGCAGTATTTT.